This section outlines one T cell receptor (beta chain) sequence together with its context. The sample is drawn from a study of blood T cell repertoires in COVID-19. The CDR3 consists of 13 residues. Germline assignment: CDR1 SGHDT and CDR2 YYEEEE. The V gene lost 5 bases and the J gene lost 0 bases, with 6 bases spanning the gap. Per the authors' pipeline: Cell counts per sample came from amplifying reference gene primers. Assay used: immunoSEQ multiplex PCR; TCRdb lists only in-frame clones, some missing. Clone size and V and J calls were adopted from that table, with D and trimming inferred from the DNA. Of roughly 60,000 clones detected, approximately 80% appear once; the ten largest clones hold roughly 25%.

This clonotype originated in a human donor in a cohort sampled during active COVID-19. This chain joins TRBV5-6 and TRBJ1-3; D is unresolved. The sequenced sample consisted of peripheral blood. The CDR3 reads CASRQFSGNTIYF. For the CDR3, the DNA is TGTGCCAGCAGACAGTTCTCTGGAAACACCATATATTTT.